The clone carrying this T cell receptor beta chain was seen more than once but under ten times. The V and J ends lost 3 bases and 14 bases, in that order; junction bases with no gene match: 10. Per the germline V gene, CDR1 is SNHLY and CDR2 is FYNNEI. CDR3 size: 13 residues. These data originate in a study of blood T cell repertoires in COVID-19. Looking at the study overall: Acute and convalescent COVID-19 samples came from the United States, Italy and Spain. In each case, the material was cDNA or gDNA derived from T cells, B-cell-depleted T cells, or PBMCs.

As processed by the authors: Estimated nucleated cell counts came from reference gene primer amplification. Clones were read by immunoSEQ multiplex PCR, and TCRdb kept only the in-frame ones, dropping some. V, J and clone size reflect that table, while D and trimming were determined from the DNA. The data show 100,000 to 150,000 clones, with roughly four fifths seen just once and 2% to 3% held by the top ten. J is TRBJ1-5 and V is TRBV2, with 7 bases identical to TRBD1. The clonotype comes from a man aged 50 to 60 with acute or convalescent COVID-19. Sequenced sample: peripheral blood. The CDR3 region has the DNA TGTGCCAGCAGTGAGGCCAGGGGGGCGACAGAGCATTTT. This sequence encodes CASSEARGATEHF.